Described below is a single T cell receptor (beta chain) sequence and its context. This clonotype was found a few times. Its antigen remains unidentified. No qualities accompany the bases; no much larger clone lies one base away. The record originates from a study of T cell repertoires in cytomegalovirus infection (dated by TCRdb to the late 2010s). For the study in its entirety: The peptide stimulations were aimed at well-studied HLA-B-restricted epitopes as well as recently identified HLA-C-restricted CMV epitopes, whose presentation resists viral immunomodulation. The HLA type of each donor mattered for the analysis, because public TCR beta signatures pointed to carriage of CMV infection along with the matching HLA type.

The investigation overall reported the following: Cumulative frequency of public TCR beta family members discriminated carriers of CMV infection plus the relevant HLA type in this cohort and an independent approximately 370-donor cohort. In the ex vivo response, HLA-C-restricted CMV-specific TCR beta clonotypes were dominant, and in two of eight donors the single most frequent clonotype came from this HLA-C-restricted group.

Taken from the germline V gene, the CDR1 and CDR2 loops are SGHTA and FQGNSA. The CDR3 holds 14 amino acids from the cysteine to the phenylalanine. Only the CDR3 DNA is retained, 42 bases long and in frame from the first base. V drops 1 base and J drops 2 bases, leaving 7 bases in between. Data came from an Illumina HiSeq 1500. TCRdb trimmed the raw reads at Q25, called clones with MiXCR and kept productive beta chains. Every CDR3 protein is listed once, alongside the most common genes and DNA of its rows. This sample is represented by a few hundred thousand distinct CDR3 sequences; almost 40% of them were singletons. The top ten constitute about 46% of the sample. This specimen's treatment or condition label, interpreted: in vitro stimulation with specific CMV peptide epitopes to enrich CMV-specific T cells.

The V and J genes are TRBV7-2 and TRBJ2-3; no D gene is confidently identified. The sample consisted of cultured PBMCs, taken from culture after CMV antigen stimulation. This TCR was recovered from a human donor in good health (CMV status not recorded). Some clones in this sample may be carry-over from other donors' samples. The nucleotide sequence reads TGTGCCAGCAGCTTAGTACTATACACAGATACGCAGTATTTT. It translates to CASSLVLYTDTQYF. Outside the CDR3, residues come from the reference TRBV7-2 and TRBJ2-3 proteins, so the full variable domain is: GAGVSQSPSNKVTEKGKDVELRCDPISGHTALYWYRQSLGQGLEFLIYFQGNSAPDKSGLPSDRFSAERTGGSVSTLTIQRTQQEDSAVYLCASSLVLYTDTQYFGPGTRLTVL.